This T cell receptor (beta chain) was recorded in a study of a mutant IDH1 vaccine in newly diagnosed glioma. Background on the study: Treated patients were around 60% male, roughly 38% female, mean age roughly 40 years.

With respect to this clone: The antigen remains undetermined.

Clones were sequenced by immunoSEQ multiplex PCR, and TCRdb holds only the in-frame ones, with some missing. The sample consists of tens of thousands of clones, around 85% of them appearing once. Germline CDR1 is SGHRS and CDR2 is YFSETQ. The J segment lost 3 bases and the V segment lost 7 bases, leaving 21 bases of the junction unmatched. This CDR3 has 20 amino acids. Time point of the sample: week 35, safety follow-up. Each dose delivered 300 ug of mutant IDH1 20-mer peptide subcutaneously with imiquimod. V is TRBV5-1 and J is TRBJ2-2; 10 nucleotides agree with TRBD2. This receptor was obtained from a man in his forties with glioma. The starting material was PBMCs, obtained from a glioma patient whose treatment included an IDH1 peptide vaccine. CDR3 region: CASRSSLGLAGVSDTGELFF. In nucleotides, the CDR3 is TGCGCCAGCCGGTCTTCTCTTGGGCTAGCGGGAGTTTCGGACACCGGGGAGCTGTTTTTT.